This TCR beta chain originates from a study of OX40 agonist ivuxolimab in advanced cancers. Points from the study as a whole: Relative to CD4+, CD8+ T cells held more expanded clones on average. The investigators did not determine what antigen specificity the expanded peripheral T cells had.

This clone was recorded a few times. Antigen: not known. This CDR3 comprises 15 residues. Trimming cost V 8 bases and J 0 bases, with 17 bases left between them. CDR1 is LNHDA and CDR2 is SQIVND in the germline V gene (reference sequence). Assay: immunoSEQ multiplex PCR; the TCRdb copy retains only in-frame clones and omits some. Of approximately 83,000 clones in the sample, around 85% were seen once. The rearrangement uses TRBV19 and TRBJ2-7; TRBD1 or TRBD2 may be the D gene (5 bases each). This specimen was CD4+ or CD8+ T cells sorted from blood, taken in a trial of the OX40 agonist ivuxolimab. The clonotype originates from an adult with an advanced solid tumor such as melanoma, head and neck, liver or kidney cancer. The CDR3 DNA reads as TGTGCCAGTGCCATCGGGGCGCAGGCCTCCTACGAGCAGTACTTC. Protein: CASAIGAQASYEQYF.